The next 26 T cell receptor beta chains were all read from a single sample in a study of cytomegalovirus exposure and HLA in healthy donors. Primers: 60 Vbeta forward and 13 Jbeta reverse. Only in-frame clones appear in the TCRdb table, and some are missing; sequencing was by immunoSEQ multiplex PCR. The sample includes 100,000 to 150,000 clones, 77% of them seen just once. Sequenced sample: PBMCs. The receptors come from a man aged 45-65 years in good health and CMV-seropositive.

Here the CDR3 reads CASSQGDRSNYGYTF. CDR3 coding DNA: TGTGCCAGCAGCCAAGGGGACAGATCTAACTATGGCTACACCTTC. This chain links TRBV4-2 with TRBJ1-2; TRBD1 aligns across 7 bases. With V trimmed by 1 base and J by 0 bases, 2 bases remained unmatched. This CDR3 has 15 residues. Germline V gene sequence: CDR1 LGHNA, CDR2 YNFKEQ.

The V gene is TRBV9, the J gene TRBJ2-5, with TRBD2 matching 14 bases. The CDR3 sequence is 18 residues long. Germline V gene lookup returns CDR1 SGDLS and CDR2 YYNGEE. V was clipped by 2 bases and J by 4 bases; unmatched bases: 10. CDR3 in DNA: TGTGCCAGCAGCGTTCAGACCGGACTAGCGGGAGGAGGAGAGACCCAGTACTTC. This translates into CASSVQTGLAGGGETQYF.

This chain joins TRBV30 and TRBJ2-5, with D perhaps matching TRBD1 (6 bases). With 2 bases removed from V and 4 bases from J, the gap between germline ends came to 11 bases. Germline V gene data show CDR1 as GTSNPN and CDR2 as SVGIG (reference sequence). The CDR3 spans 13 residues. The CDR3 sequence: CAWSSSGAETQYF. CDR3 nucleotides: TGTGCCTGGAGTTCCTCAGGGGCAGAGACCCAGTACTTC.

The CDR3 DNA sequence: TGTGCCAGTAGCGGGAGGGAGACCCAGTACTTC. This sequence encodes CASSGRETQYF. The chain combines TRBV19 with TRBJ2-5; 7 bases agree with TRBD2. Germline lookup yields CDR1 LNHDA and CDR2 SQIVND (reference sequence). The CDR3 covers 11 residues. V dropped 6 bases and J dropped 5; count of bases not matched to a gene: 0.

This sequence joins TRBV29-1 and TRBJ1-1, with TRBD1 matching 7 bases. The CDR3 has 11 amino acids. The V gene end was trimmed by 6 bases and the J gene end by 7 bases; junction bases not matched to a gene: 5. Germline assignment: CDR1 SQVTM and CDR2 ANQGSEA. In DNA form, the CDR3 reads TGCAGCGTGGGACAGATAGATGAAGCTTTCTTT. This encodes CSVGQIDEAFF.

This chain uses TRBV28 with TRBJ1-1; D unclear. This CDR3 region has 14 residues. The germline CDR1 and CDR2 sequences are MDHEN and SYDVKM. V was shortened by 6 bases and J by 0 bases, with 11 bases between the two germline ends. CDR3 DNA: TGTGCCAGCAGCCTGGCAGGCATGAACACTGAAGCTTTCTTT. Its protein product is CASSLAGMNTEAFF.

The J gene is TRBJ2-5, the V gene TRBV4-2; 9 nucleotides line up with TRBD2. The J call may be faulty, since TRBJ2-7 better matches the DNA end. The CDR3 sequence is 17 residues long. The germline V gene has CDR1 LGHNA and CDR2 YNFKEQ. The CDR3 DNA is TGTGCCAGCAGCCAAAAAGTGGTGTATGCGGGAGGGAACGAGCAGTACTTC. Protein sequence: CASSQKVVYAGGNEQYF.

The chain uses TRBV19 and TRBJ2-7; unclear D gene. The germline gives CDR1 LNHDA, CDR2 SQIVND (reference sequence). V was trimmed by 3 bases and J by 7 bases, leaving 13 bases between them. The CDR3 has 13 residues. The CDR3 loop is CASSISNVEEQYF. CDR3 sequence (DNA): TGTGCCAGTAGTATCTCCAATGTAGAGGAGCAGTACTTC.

This chain uses TRBV6-1 with TRBJ2-1; 8 bases agree with TRBD2. In germline, CDR1 is MNHNS, CDR2 SASEGT. Trimming at V came to 6 bases and at J to 2 bases, leaving 6 bases not matched to a gene. The length of the CDR3 is 15 residues. CDR3 sequence reads: CASRGSGGAYNEQFF. Written as DNA, the CDR3 is TGTGCCAGCAGGGGATCCGGGGGGGCCTACAATGAGCAGTTCTTC.

This chain joins TRBV5-4 and TRBJ2-5, with 10 bases matching TRBD2. The J call may be incorrect, as the DNA end agrees better with TRBJ2-7. The length of the CDR3 is 16 residues. Germline loops: CDR1 SGHNT, CDR2 YYREEE (reference sequence). The chain's CDR3 is CASSFSNSGRPYEQYF. In DNA form, the CDR3 reads TGTGCCAGCAGCTTTTCTAATAGCGGGAGGCCCTACGAGCAGTACTTC.

The V call is TRBV9, the J call TRBJ2-5, with 8 bases that match TRBD1. The end of the DNA fits TRBJ2-7 better, so the J call may be wrong. The CDR3 spans 14 residues. From germline, CDR1 is SGDLS and CDR2 YYNGEE. The CDR3 here is CASSVSGRGHEQYF. For the CDR3, the DNA is TGTGCCAGCAGCGTCAGTGGCAGGGGGCACGAGCAGTACTTC.

This chain connects TRBV7-8 to TRBJ1-2; D uncertain. Germline CDR1 is SGHVS and CDR2 is FQNEAQ. V was trimmed by 1 base and J by 8 bases, leaving 11 bases between them. This CDR3 region has 13 residues. In nucleotides, the CDR3 is TGTGCCAGCAGCTTAGATTATCTCGCGGGCTACACCTTC. Translating gives CASSLDYLAGYTF.

The rearrangement uses TRBV4-1 and TRBJ2-1; 8 nucleotides agree with TRBD2. The trim removed 0 bases at V and 2 bases at J, leaving 12 bases unmatched. This CDR3 is built from 19 residues. Germline CDR1 reads MGHRA; CDR2 reads YSYEKL. The CDR3 is CASSQETRTSRSTYNEQFF. Here the CDR3 DNA reads TGCGCCAGCAGCCAAGAGACACGGACTAGCAGGAGTACCTACAATGAGCAGTTCTTC.

This clone has a single count. The V call is TRBV10-3, the J call TRBJ1-1; D is perhaps TRBD1 (5 bases). The length of the CDR3 is 14 residues. Germline loops: CDR1 ENHRY, CDR2 SYGVKD. V lost 7 bases and J lost 2, with 14 bases in between. The CDR3 region has the DNA TGTGCCATCAATCCCGGGACTCTTAACACTGAAGCTTTCTTT. Protein product: CAINPGTLNTEAFF.

V and J are TRBV25-1 and TRBJ1-2; TRBD1 agrees at 9 bases. CDR1 and CDR2 (germline): MGHDK, SYGVNS. The CDR3 runs 13 residues. Trimming at V came to 6 bases and at J to 8 bases, leaving 7 bases not matched to a gene. CDR3 bases: TGTGCCAGCAGCCGGGACAGGGCTAGCGGCTACACCTTC. Translated, it gives CASSRDRASGYTF.

The chain combines TRBV7-2 with TRBJ2-2; D is ambiguous. The CDR3 has 12 residues. Trimming took off 5 bases at V and 6 bases at J, with 7 bases between the two ends. Per the germline V gene, CDR1 is SGHTA and CDR2 is FQGNSA. The CDR3 protein is CASSLLAGELFF. DNA for the CDR3: TGTGCCAGCAGCCTACTTGCCGGGGAGCTGTTTTTT.

The genes are TRBV16 and TRBJ1-2, with TRBD1 matching over 9 bases. This CDR3 has 16 amino acids. The germline CDR1 and CDR2 sequences are KGHSY and FQNENV. With 4 bases clipped from V and 8 bases from J, the junction kept 14 bases outside the gene matches. Here the CDR3 DNA reads TGTGCCAGCAGCCTCCAGGGACAGGGCCTCGGAGGAGGCTACACCTTC. It codes for CASSLQGQGLGGGYTF.

The chain combines TRBV5-8 with TRBJ1-1; TRBD1 is a possible D gene (6 bases). The CDR3 is made up of 13 amino acids. V lost 3 bases to trimming and J lost 4 bases, with 10 bases between them. Germline CDR1 reads SGHTS; CDR2 reads YDEGEE. The DNA for the CDR3 is TGTGCCAGCAGCTCTGAACAGGGCACTGAAGCTTTCTTT. It codes for CASSSEQGTEAFF.

This chain uses TRBV19 with TRBJ2-5, with TRBD2 identical over 8 bases. Germline V gives CDR1 LNHDA, CDR2 SQIVND (reference sequence). V lost 5 bases to trimming and J lost 10 bases; unmatched junction nucleotides: 9. The CDR3 runs 13 residues. The CDR3 sequence is CASSETRRGDQYF. The CDR3 DNA is TGTGCCAGTAGTGAGACTAGGCGGGGGGACCAGTACTTC.

The chain combines TRBV6-1 with TRBJ1-1; D not resolved. V lost 3 bases to trimming and J lost 1 base, with 9 bases between them. Germline V gene lookup returns CDR1 MNHNS and CDR2 SASEGT. The CDR3 loop spans 14 amino acids. The CDR3 reads CASSDNSRNTEAFF. The CDR3 coding sequence is TGTGCCAGCAGTGACAACTCGCGGAACACTGAAGCTTTCTTT.

The gene calls are TRBV19 and TRBJ2-3; 7 nucleotides match TRBD2. This CDR3 comprises 14 residues. Looked up from germline, CDR1 is LNHDA and CDR2 is SQIVND (reference sequence). Trimming removed 1 base from V and 6 bases from J; junction bases left unmatched: 4. CDR3 in amino acids: CASSIGGGSDTQYF. The CDR3 DNA sequence: TGTGCCAGTAGTATAGGGGGGGGTTCTGATACGCAGTATTTT.

This sequence joins TRBV5-1 and TRBJ2-1; 9 nucleotides line up with TRBD1. Germline V gene lookup returns CDR1 SGHRS and CDR2 YFSETQ. V lost 4 bases to trimming and J lost 4 bases; unmatched junction nucleotides: 6. The CDR3 is 15 amino acids. CDR3: CASSPTGGSYNEQFF. The DNA of the CDR3 is TGCGCCAGCAGCCCCACAGGGGGCTCATACAATGAGCAGTTCTTC.

Here the CDR3 reads CASSSWDRGNQPQHF. The CDR3 DNA sequence: TGTGCCAGTAGTAGTTGGGACAGGGGCAATCAGCCCCAGCATTTT. The chain recombines TRBV19 with TRBJ1-5, with 9 bases matching TRBD1. From germline, CDR1 is LNHDA and CDR2 SQIVND (reference sequence). The CDR3 is made up of 15 amino acids. V dropped 4 bases and J dropped 2; count of bases not matched to a gene: 3.

The sample holds one count of this clone. The chain carries TRBV7-2 and TRBJ2-1; tentative D call: TRBD2 (5 bases). This CDR3 has 14 residues. Deletions cut 6 bases from V and 2 bases from J, with 11 bases between. The germline V gene encodes CDR1 SGHTA and CDR2 FQGNSA. CDR3 bases: TGTGCCAGCAGTTCCCAAGCGGCCTACAATGAGCAGTTCTTC. It codes for CASSSQAAYNEQFF.

The rearrangement joins TRBV6-5 to TRBJ2-7; D not certain. Germline values: CDR1 MNHEY, CDR2 SVGAGI. The CDR3 sequence is 14 residues long. V lost 2 bases and J 1 base, leaving 9 bases between the germline ends. In DNA, the CDR3 is TGTGCCAGCAGTTACAGCAGACAATCCTACGAGCAGTACTTC. Translated, it gives CASSYSRQSYEQYF.

The CDR3 nucleotides read TGTGCCAGCAGCTTACATTATCAGGGGGCAAGCAATCAGCCCCAGCATTTT. Translation: CASSLHYQGASNQPQHF. V is TRBV5-6 and J is TRBJ1-5; 8 bases are a match to TRBD1. Germline CDR1 SGHDT, CDR2 YYEEEE. Trimming cost V 2 bases and J 1 base; bases outside gene matches: 8. There are 17 residues in the CDR3.